This T cell receptor beta chain was obtained from a study of shared clonotypes between healthy human individuals. Study observations and caveats: Sampling covered blood only; tissue repertoires likely differ.

Measured with immunoSEQ multiplex PCR; TCRdb has only the in-frame clones, and not every one. The sample records hundreds of thousands of clones, 74% being singletons. CDR1 and CDR2 from the germline V gene are LNHDA and SQIVND (reference sequence). This CDR3 region has 11 residues. The germline V and J ends were trimmed by 8 bases and 5 bases, with 10 bases remaining between them. For this clone: Its target is not known.

CD4+ cells yielded CD45RA+ naive and CD45RA-negative memory subsets. The material sequenced was memory CD4+ T cells sorted from blood. Subset specified: CD45RA-negative fraction. This chain connects TRBV19 to TRBJ2-7, with D perhaps TRBD1 or TRBD2 (6 bases each). The receptor was isolated from a young woman in good health. CDR3 sequence reads: CASRRGDEQYF. CDR3 sequence (DNA): TGTGCCAGTCGGAGGGGGGACGAGCAGTACTTC.